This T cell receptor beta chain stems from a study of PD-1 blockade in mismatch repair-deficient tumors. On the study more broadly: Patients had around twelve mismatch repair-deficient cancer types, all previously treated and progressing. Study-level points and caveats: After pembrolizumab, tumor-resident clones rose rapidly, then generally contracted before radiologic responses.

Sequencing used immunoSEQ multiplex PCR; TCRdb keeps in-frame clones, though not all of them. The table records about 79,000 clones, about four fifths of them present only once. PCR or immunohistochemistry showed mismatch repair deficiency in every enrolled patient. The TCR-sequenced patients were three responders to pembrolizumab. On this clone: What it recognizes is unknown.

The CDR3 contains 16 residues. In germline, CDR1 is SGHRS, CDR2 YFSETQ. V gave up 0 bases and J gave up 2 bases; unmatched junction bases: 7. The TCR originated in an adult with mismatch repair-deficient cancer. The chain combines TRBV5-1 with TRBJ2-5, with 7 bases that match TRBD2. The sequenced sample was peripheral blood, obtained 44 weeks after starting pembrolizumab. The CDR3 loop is CASSLGAGAVQETQYF. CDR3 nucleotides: TGCGCCAGCAGCTTGGGGGCGGGAGCTGTACAAGAGACCCAGTACTTC.